The 30 T cell receptor beta chains reported below all come from one sample, sequenced in a study of blood T cells in healthy people across ages. Alongside a J-beta primer mix, a sample-barcoded 5' primer served in a second PCR lasting roughly 7 to 12 cycles. TCRdb reprocessed the 5' RACE reads with MiXCR, giving one entry per CDR3 protein. The profile shows 750,000 or so distinct CDR3 sequences, 25% of them singletons. These data also formed part of another study, on T cells of mothers and their children.

The material sequenced was blood. These receptors were collected from a boy aged 5-17 years in good health.

Here the CDR3 DNA reads TGTGCCAGCAGTTACTCGACCCGTCTTGATAACACTGAAGCTTTCTTT. Amino acid sequence: CASSYSTRLDNTEAFF. The rearrangement uses TRBV6-5 and TRBJ1-1; no clear D gene. Germline assignment: CDR1 MNHEY and CDR2 SVGAGI. Trimming took 0 bases from V and 2 from J, leaving 13 bases between them. CDR3 length equals 16 residues.

The CDR3 DNA is TGCAGCGTTTCGGGACAGGGGGCGCCGGAGACCCAGTACTTC. Its translation: CSVSGQGAPETQYF. The chain joins TRBV29-1 to TRBJ2-1, with 12 nucleotides matching TRBD1. The end of the DNA is better explained by TRBJ2-5, so the J call may be wrong. The CDR3 length is 14 residues. From germline, CDR1 is SQVTM and CDR2 ANQGSEA.

The chain links TRBV19 to TRBJ2-6, with 13 bases matching TRBD2. The CDR3 has 17 residues. Germline lookup yields CDR1 LNHDA and CDR2 SQIVND (reference sequence). V shed 5 bases and J 4 bases; nucleotides not matched to a gene: 5. Here the CDR3 DNA reads TGTGCCAGTAGTTTACTAGCGGGAGGGTACGGGGCCAACGTCCTGACTTTC. Translated: CASSLLAGGYGANVLTF.

The chain is built from TRBV7-9 and TRBJ2-5; D remains ambiguous. The J call could be wrong; TRBJ2-1 is a better fit for the DNA end. The CDR3 sequence is 16 residues long. Germline CDR1 reads SEHNR; CDR2 reads FQNEAQ (reference sequence). This CDR3 is CASSRAPSIRRDEQFF. The CDR3 nucleotides are TGTGCCAGCAGCCGGGCCCCCAGCATCCGTCGCGATGAGCAGTTCTTC.

The rearrangement uses TRBV25-1 and TRBJ2-5; D possibly corresponds to TRBD1 (6 bases). The DNA matches TRBJ2-7 better at its end, which makes the J call doubtful. CDR3 size: 17 residues. CDR1 is MGHDK, CDR2 SYGVNS, per germline. CDR3 nucleotides: TGTGCCAGCAGTGAATATTTCGCCAGAGAGGGGGTCTACGAGCAGTACTTC. Its protein is CASSEYFAREGVYEQYF.

This chain joins TRBV7-9 and TRBJ2-3; possible D gene TRBD2, 5 bases. V was shortened by 0 bases and J by 5 bases, with 12 bases between the two germline ends. This CDR3 is 15 amino acids long. The germline gives CDR1 SEHNR, CDR2 FQNEAQ (reference sequence). In nucleotides, the CDR3 is TGTGCCAGCAGCTTAGCGCAACTAGGGAGAGATACGCAGTATTTT. This sequence encodes CASSLAQLGRDTQYF.

This clonotype turned up a few times. This rearrangement joins TRBV19 to TRBJ2-5; D possibly corresponds to TRBD2 (6 bases). Near its end, the DNA agrees better with TRBJ2-1, so the J call may be wrong. The germline gives CDR1 LNHDA, CDR2 SQIVND (reference sequence). This CDR3 region has 15 residues. The CDR3: CASSIGLAYLNEQFF. The CDR3 region has the DNA TGTGCCAGTAGTATAGGGCTAGCGTATCTCAATGAGCAGTTCTTC.

In this sample, this clonotype turned up a few times. This chain links TRBV29-1 with TRBJ2-5; the D gene is possibly TRBD1 (6 bases). Matching the DNA end better, TRBJ2-7 makes the J call doubtful. CDR3 length: 13 amino acids. Per the germline V gene, CDR1 is SQVTM and CDR2 is ANQGSEA. The chain's CDR3 is CSVEDLGGYEQYF. In DNA, the CDR3 is TGCAGCGTTGAAGACTTAGGGGGCTACGAGCAGTACTTC.

This chain joins TRBV27 and TRBJ2-2, with D perhaps matching TRBD2 (6 bases). There are 17 residues in the CDR3. The germline CDR1 and CDR2 sequences are MNHEY and SMNVEV (reference sequence). V dropped 6 bases and J dropped 5 bases, with 22 bases sitting between them. The CDR3 is CASSRFSQRVSTGELFF. The CDR3 region has the DNA TGTGCCAGCAGCCGATTTAGCCAGCGGGTATCTACCGGGGAGCTGTTTTTT.

The CDR3 coding sequence is TGTGCCAGCAGCGGGGAGACGTACAGCACAGATACGCAGTATTTT. Its translation is CASSGETYSTDTQYF. The chain employs TRBV11-1 and TRBJ2-3; D might be TRBD2 (5 bases). The CDR3 consists of 15 residues. The germline V gene has CDR1 SGHAT and CDR2 FQDESV (reference sequence). V lost 5 bases, J lost 0 bases, and 12 bases lay in between.

This clonotype was detected only once. The chain combines TRBV27 with TRBJ2-5; TRBD1 or TRBD2 may be the D gene (5 bases each). The tail of the sequence fits TRBJ2-1 better, so the J call may be wrong. Germline-derived CDR1 and CDR2 are MNHEY and SMNVEV (reference sequence). This CDR3 is 13 amino acids long. CDR3 sequence: CASSLMRGNEQFF. The CDR3 nucleotides are TGTGCCAGCAGTTTAATGAGGGGTAATGAGCAGTTCTTC.

This chain joins TRBV4-3 and TRBJ2-1, with D possibly being TRBD1 (6 bases). This CDR3 is built from 14 residues. V lost 2 bases to trimming and J lost 6 bases, with 11 bases between them. Germline loops: CDR1 LGHNA, CDR2 YSLEER. CDR3 loop: CASSQNTGPNEQFF. CDR3 nucleotides: TGCGCCAGCAGCCAAAATACAGGGCCCAATGAGCAGTTCTTC.

This clonotype was detected many times. V and J are TRBV5-1 and TRBJ2-1; the D gene is possibly TRBD1 (5 bases). Germline V gene lookup returns CDR1 SGHRS and CDR2 YFSETQ. Trimming shortened V by 0 bases and J by 0 bases, and 7 bases separated the two germline ends. There are 15 residues in the CDR3. The CDR3 DNA sequence: TGCGCCAGCAGCTTGGAGGGGTTCTCCTACAATGAGCAGTTCTTC. It codes for CASSLEGFSYNEQFF.

This clonotype has only a few counts. The V call is TRBV14, the J call TRBJ2-7; a possible D gene is TRBD2 (6 bases). Germline V gene sequence: CDR1 SGHDN, CDR2 FVKESK. V was shortened by 5 bases and J by 7 bases, with 21 bases between the two germline ends. CDR3 length: 15 residues. Here the CDR3 reads CASSSLRDSPGEQYF. CDR3 bases: TGTGCCAGCAGCTCGTTGCGGGACTCCCCGGGGGAGCAGTACTTC.

The V call is TRBV7-2, the J call TRBJ2-1, with 7 bases lining up with TRBD1. Germline V gives CDR1 SGHTA, CDR2 FQGNSA. The CDR3 runs 16 residues. Losses at the gene ends were 6 bases for V and 0 bases for J; bases not matched to a gene: 8. The CDR3 region is CASSLTGAYSYNEQFF. CDR3 DNA sequence: TGTGCCAGCAGTCTAACAGGGGCTTACTCCTACAATGAGCAGTTCTTC.

V usage is TRBV27 and J usage is TRBJ2-6, with TRBD1 identical over 7 bases. Germline V gene lookup returns CDR1 MNHEY and CDR2 SMNVEV (reference sequence). J was trimmed by 0 bases and V by 7 bases; bases with no gene match: 9. The CDR3 covers 17 residues. The CDR3 bases are TGTGCCAGCACCCTACAGGGGCTCAACTCTGGGGCCAACGTCCTGACTTTC. It yields the protein CASTLQGLNSGANVLTF.

This clonotype has just a few counts. The chain combines TRBV5-5 with TRBJ1-2; D unclear. The CDR3 has 13 amino acids. The V gene lost 0 bases and the J gene lost 8 bases, with 11 bases spanning the gap. Germline V lookup: CDR1 SGHKS, CDR2 YYEKEE (reference sequence). Here the CDR3 reads CASSLDMLGGYTF. The CDR3 DNA reads TGTGCCAGCAGCTTGGACATGCTGGGCGGCTACACCTTC.

This clonotype was seen more than once but under ten times. The CDR3 here is CASSLGPDSYNEQFF. Here the CDR3 DNA reads TGTGCCAGCAGTCTAGGGCCCGATTCCTACAATGAGCAGTTCTTC. The chain combines TRBV2 with TRBJ2-1; D call uncertain. Trimming pared 5 bases from V and 1 base from J, leaving 12 bases between. Germline CDR1 is SNHLY and CDR2 is FYNNEI. This CDR3 region has 15 residues.

Worth noting for this clonotype: Lacking the conserved final phenylalanine or tryptophan, this CDR3 likely reflects a read error. V is TRBV5-1 and J is TRBJ2-5, with 8 positions matching TRBD1. J was trimmed by 2 bases and V by 0 bases; bases with no gene match: 3. The CDR3 is 15 amino acids. Germline V gives CDR1 SGHRS, CDR2 YFSETQ. For the CDR3, the DNA is TGCGCCAGCAGCTTGGAGGGACAGGATCAAGAGACCCAGTACTTG. Translation gives CASSLEGQDQETQYL.

This chain connects TRBV29-1 to TRBJ1-2; D remains unclear. CDR3 size: 12 residues. Germline assignment: CDR1 SQVTM and CDR2 ANQGSEA. The CDR3 here is CRPRGSRYGYTF. CDR3 in DNA: TGCAGACCTCGCGGTTCTCGCTATGGCTACACCTTC.

This chain links TRBV20-1 with TRBJ2-7; possibly TRBD1 for D (6 bases). V lost 5 bases, J lost 4 bases, and 9 bases lay in between. There are 11 residues in the CDR3. Germline V gives CDR1 DFQATT, CDR2 SNEGSKA (reference sequence). This CDR3 is CSADQGYEQYF. CDR3 DNA sequence: TGCAGTGCTGACCAGGGGTACGAGCAGTACTTC.

This clonotype showed up just a few times. V usage is TRBV7-9 and J usage is TRBJ2-7, with no clear D. The CDR3 has 13 residues. The V gene's germline CDR1 is SEHNR and CDR2 FQNEAQ (reference sequence). V was cut by 5 bases and J by 3 bases, with 11 bases left in between. Written as DNA, the CDR3 is TGTGCCAGCAGCCCTGCAGGCGACTACGAGCAGTACTTC. This sequence encodes CASSPAGDYEQYF.

Points on this clonotype: Sequence at one end of the junction differs from germline and may be a read error. The chain recombines TRBV5-5 with TRBJ2-3, with D unclear. Germline-derived CDR1 and CDR2 are SGHKS and YYEKEE (reference sequence). This CDR3 has 15 amino acids. DNA of the CDR3: TGTGCCAGTAGCTTTTCCCCGGGCAGCGCAGATACGCAGTATTTT. This translates into CASSFSPGSADTQYF.

The chain uses TRBV28 and TRBJ2-2; possibly TRBD1 for D (8 bases). V lost 7 bases and J lost 5, with 17 bases in between. This CDR3 is 15 amino acids long. Looked up from germline, CDR1 is MDHEN and CDR2 is SYDVKM. The CDR3 DNA follows: TGTGCCAGCACTACTACAGGGGGGGGAACCGGGGAGCTGTTTTTT. Amino acid sequence: CASTTTGGGTGELFF.

The rearrangement links TRBV20-1 to TRBJ1-1; 7 bases map to TRBD1. This CDR3 region has 16 residues. Looked up from germline, CDR1 is DFQATT and CDR2 is SNEGSKA (reference sequence). V was clipped by 6 bases and J by 0 bases; unmatched bases: 13. This CDR3 reads CSATDRDRRMNTEAFF. In DNA, the CDR3 is TGCAGTGCCACTGACAGGGACCGACGCATGAACACTGAAGCTTTCTTT.

In the case of this clonotype: Sequence at one end of the junction differs from germline and may be a read error. The gene calls are TRBV27 and TRBJ2-5; TRBD1 aligns across 7 bases. The CDR3 totals 14 residues. Looked up from germline, CDR1 is MNHEY and CDR2 is SMNVEV (reference sequence). CDR3 sequence reads: CASSSRQGLQTLYF. In nucleotides, the CDR3 is TGTGCCAGCAGTTCCCGACAGGGTTTACAGACCCTGTACTTC.

This clonotype has more than one count but fewer than ten. The chain is built from TRBV5-1 and TRBJ2-5; possibly TRBD1 for D (5 bases). CDR1 and CDR2 from the germline V gene are SGHRS and YFSETQ. The germline V and J ends were trimmed by 0 bases and 5 bases, with 8 bases remaining between them. This CDR3 has 13 amino acids. The CDR3 DNA is TGCGCCAGCAGCTTGGACAGGTCGGAGACCCAGTACTTC. Its translation: CASSLDRSETQYF.

V and J are TRBV7-8 and TRBJ2-3; a weak D match, TRBD2 (5 bases). V dropped 2 bases and J dropped 6 bases, with 9 bases sitting between them. This CDR3 has 13 residues. Germline values: CDR1 SGHVS, CDR2 FQNEAQ. The DNA for the CDR3 is TGTGCCAGCAGCTTAATGCGGGCGGATACGCAGTATTTT. Translating gives CASSLMRADTQYF. Based on the CDR3 plus reference TRBV7-8 and TRBJ2-3, the full variable domain is GAGVSQSPRYKVAKRGQDVALRCDPISGHVSLFWYQQALGQGPEFLTYFQNEAQLDKSGLPSDRFFAERPEGSVSTLKIQRTQQEDSAVYLCASSLMRADTQYFGPGTRLTVL.

The table lists this clonotype with a few counts. The chain links TRBV10-1 to TRBJ2-4; no reliable D call. V shed 0 bases and J shed 9 bases, with 12 bases lying between them. CDR1 and CDR2 (germline): WNHNN, SYGVQD (reference sequence). The CDR3 has 14 residues. DNA for the CDR3: TGCGCCAGCAGTGAGTCTGGGGTTCTAGGCATTCAGTACTTC. Amino acids: CASSESGVLGIQYF.

The CDR3 here is CASSETGKVYEQYF. CDR3 bases: TGTGCCAGCAGCGAAACAGGGAAGGTCTACGAGCAGTACTTC. V gene TRBV14 combines with J gene TRBJ2-7; D might be TRBD1 (6 bases). Germline V gene data show CDR1 as SGHDN and CDR2 as FVKESK. The ends were cut back, 5 bases at V and 3 bases at J, with 14 bases in the middle. The CDR3 spans 14 residues. The whole variable domain, filled in from reference TRBV14 and TRBJ2-7, reads EAGVTQFPSHSVIEKGQTVTLRCDPISGHDNLYWYRRVMGKEIKFLLHFVKESKQDESGMPNNRFLAERTGGTYSTLKVQPAELEDSGVYFCASSETGKVYEQYFGPGTRLTVT.